These 14 T cell receptor beta chains came from one sample sequenced in a study of T cells in women clearing cervical HPV infection. Sequenced by immunoSEQ multiplex PCR; TCRdb stores in-frame clones only, minus some. The table lists around 37,000 clones. Material for sequencing was blood buffy coat. The receptors here all came from a woman aged 18-70 years with a cervical HPV16 infection that either progressed to CIN3+ or cleared (not recorded which).

A note on this clone: The read stops 3 residues short of the end of the CDR3; the missing end is completed from the germline J gene. The V call is TRBV29-1, the J call TRBJ1-2; possible D gene TRBD1, 6 bases. This CDR3 comprises 14 residues. Germline values: CDR1 SQVTM, CDR2 ANQGSEA. Trimming took 4 bases from V and 5 from J, leaving 17 bases between them. This CDR3 reads CSVAQGQGMYGYTF. The sequenced part of the CDR3 DNA is TGCAGCGTTGCTCAGGGCCAGGGGATGTATGGC.

Concerning this clone itself: The read halts 3 residues ahead of the CDR3 end, with the missing end drawn from the germline J gene. The V call is TRBV10-3, the J call TRBJ2-7, with D hard to call. Trimming took off 4 bases at V and 2 bases at J, with 9 bases between the two ends. This CDR3 is 13 amino acids long. CDR1 and CDR2 from the germline V gene are ENHRY and SYGVKD. CDR3 region: CAISVTPTYEQYF. The sequenced part of the CDR3 DNA is TGTGCCATCAGTGTTACTCCAACCTACGAG.

A note on this clone: The observed sequence ends 3 residues before the CDR3 terminus, with the missing tail filled in from the germline J gene. The chain couples TRBV29-1 to TRBJ1-2, with D maybe TRBD1 (5 bases). V gave up 5 bases and J gave up 4 bases, with 11 bases separating them. The CDR3 loop spans 12 amino acids. Germline V CDR1 and CDR2: SQVTM, ANQGSEA. The CDR3 loop reads CSVRGPTYGYTF. The sequenced part of the CDR3 DNA is TGCAGCGTTAGGGGCCCAACCTATGGC.

Worth noting for this clone: The read ends 3 residues before the CDR3 terminus; that terminus is restored from the germline J gene. The V gene is TRBV7-2, the J gene TRBJ2-4, with D hard to call. Trimming cost V 3 bases and J 6 bases, with 9 bases left between them. Germline CDR1 and CDR2: SGHTA and FQGNSA. The CDR3 has 13 residues. CDR3 protein: CASSLSSGNIQYF. The covered CDR3 bases are TGTGCCAGCAGCTTGAGTTCGGGAAACATT.

Concerning this clone itself: The CDR3 extends 3 residues past the end of the read, so its final part is completed from the germline J gene. The chain uses TRBV5-6 and TRBJ1-1; TRBD1 is a possible D gene (5 bases). Trimming shortened V by 3 bases and J by 1 base, and 13 bases separated the two germline ends. The CDR3 is 15 residues long. Looked up from germline, CDR1 is SGHDT and CDR2 is YYEEEE. The CDR3 here is CASSYILTENTEAFF. CDR3 bases read: TGTGCCAGCAGCTATATACTGACAGAGAACACTGAA.

A note on this clone: The read ends 3 residues early relative to the CDR3; the germline J gene fills the gap. The chain combines TRBV29-1 with TRBJ1-4; weak D call: TRBD1 (6 bases). Germline V lookup: CDR1 SQVTM, CDR2 ANQGSEA. Trimming removed 6 bases from V and 6 bases from J, with 11 bases in between. The CDR3 has 12 residues. CDR3 loop: CSVVRTDEKLFF. The CDR3 DNA, read in part, is TGCAGCGTAGTTAGGACAGATGAAAAA.

In the case of this clone: The read stops 3 residues short of the end of the CDR3; the missing end is completed from the germline J gene. The chain links TRBV7-3 to TRBJ2-2; D might be TRBD2 (7 bases). Per the germline V gene, CDR1 is SGHTA and CDR2 is FQGTGA. The V end was cut by 2 bases, the J end by 8 bases, with 12 bases between. The CDR3 length is 14 residues. CDR3 bases read: TGTGCCAGCAGCTTATGGGGGGGCCAGGGGGAG. Encoded protein: CASSLWGGQGE. The whole CDR3 region reads CASSLWGGQGELFF.

As for this clone: Coverage ceases 3 residues before the CDR3 finishes, and the germline J gene fills in the end. The rearrangement joins TRBV5-1 to TRBJ2-7; 8 bases are shared with TRBD1. The germline V gene has CDR1 SGHRS and CDR2 YFSETQ. Trimming took 5 bases from V and 6 from J; bases not matched to a gene: 16. The CDR3 contains 16 residues. The DNA read from the CDR3 is TGCGCCAGCAGACCCGTCGACAGGGGCCAGTCACCCGAG. Its translation is CASRPVDRGQSPE. The whole CDR3 protein reads CASRPVDRGQSPEQYF.

Points on this clone: The CDR3 extends 3 residues past the end of the read, so its final part is completed from the germline J gene. The V gene is TRBV9, the J gene TRBJ2-2, with TRBD1 identical over 9 bases. Germline trimming cut 2 bases from V and 4 bases from J; bases unmatched to any gene: 9. CDR1 is SGDLS, CDR2 YYNGEE, per germline. The CDR3 is 17 amino acids. The CDR3 region is CASSVGNRGPVTGELFF. Incomplete CDR3 DNA: TGTGCCAGCAGCGTGGGAAACAGGGGGCCAGTCACCGGGGAG.

Notes on this clone: Read sequence stops 3 residues before the CDR3 end, and the germline J gene provides the missing end. This chain connects TRBV12-3 or TRBV12-4 to TRBJ2-2, with D tentatively TRBD1 (5 bases). CDR3 size: 15 residues. The CDR3 region is CASSLDVTENEKLFF. The part of the CDR3 DNA that was read is TGTGCCAGCAGTTTAGATGTGACAGAGAATGAAAAG.

The sequenced CDR3 bases are TGTGCCAGCAGTTACGGACAGTACACTGAA. Its translation is CASSYGQYTE. The whole CDR3 reads CASSYGQYTEAFF. The V and J genes are TRBV6-2 or TRBV6-3 and TRBJ1-1; perhaps TRBD1 as D (6 bases). The CDR3 goes on 3 residues after the read ends, and that part is filled in from the germline J gene. This CDR3 comprises 13 residues. The V gene's germline CDR1 is MNHEY and CDR2 SVGEGT. V was shortened by 2 bases and J by 3 bases, with 7 bases between the two germline ends.

Details on this clone: The read stops 3 residues short of the end of the CDR3; the missing end is completed from the germline J gene. This chain joins TRBV20-1 and TRBJ1-6, with TRBD1 matching over 7 bases. This CDR3 region has 18 residues. CDR1 and CDR2 from the germline V gene are DFQATT and SNEGSKA (reference sequence). With 1 base clipped from V and 9 bases from J, the junction kept 18 bases outside the gene matches. The covered CDR3 bases are TGCAGTGCTAGAGTTCTTACAACCGACAGGGAGAAAGGTTCACCC. This sequence encodes CSARVLTTDREKGSP. The whole CDR3 sequence reads CSARVLTTDREKGSPLHF.

For this clone: The CDR3 end falls 3 residues outside the read, so it is completed with the germline J gene. The chain recombines TRBV7-2 with TRBJ1-1; tentative D call: TRBD1 (5 bases). The germline V and J ends were trimmed by 5 bases and 2 bases, with 15 bases remaining between them. Looked up from germline, CDR1 is SGHTA and CDR2 is FQGNSA. The CDR3 has 15 amino acids. CDR3 DNA (partial): TGTGCCAGCAGCGTCCCCGGGGGGGAAAACACTGAA. Its protein is CASSVPGGENTE. The whole CDR3 sequence is CASSVPGGENTEAFF.

A remark on this clone: The observed sequence ends 3 residues before the CDR3 terminus, with the missing tail filled in from the germline J gene. The V and J genes are TRBV7-9 and TRBJ1-1, with unresolved D. CDR1 and CDR2 (germline): SEHNR, FQNEAQ (reference sequence). V was cut by 9 bases and J by 5 bases, with 13 bases left in between. This CDR3 comprises 12 residues. CDR3 DNA, as far as it was read: TGTGCCAGTGGCGGGGTGGGGACTGAA. Amino acids: CASGGVGTE. The full CDR3 sequence reads CASGGVGTEAFF.